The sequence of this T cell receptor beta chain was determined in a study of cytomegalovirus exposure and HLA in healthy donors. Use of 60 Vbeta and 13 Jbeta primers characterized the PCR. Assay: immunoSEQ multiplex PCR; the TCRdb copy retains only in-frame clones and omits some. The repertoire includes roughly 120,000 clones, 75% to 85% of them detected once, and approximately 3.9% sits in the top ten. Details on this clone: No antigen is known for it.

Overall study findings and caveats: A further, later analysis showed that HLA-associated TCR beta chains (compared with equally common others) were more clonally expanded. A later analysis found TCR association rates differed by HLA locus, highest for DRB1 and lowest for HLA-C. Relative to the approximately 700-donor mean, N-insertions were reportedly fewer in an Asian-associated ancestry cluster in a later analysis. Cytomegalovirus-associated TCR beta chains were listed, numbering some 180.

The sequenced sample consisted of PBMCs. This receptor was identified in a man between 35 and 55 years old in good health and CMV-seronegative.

Here the CDR3 reads CASSLRQGKPYGYTF. The CDR3 bases are TGTGCCAGCAGCTTACGCCAGGGAAAGCCTTATGGCTACACCTTC. The chain uses TRBV7-2 and TRBJ1-2; the D gene is possibly TRBD1 (5 bases). Trimming stripped 2 bases from V and 5 bases from J, with 15 bases between. The CDR3 loop spans 15 amino acids. Germline V gene data show CDR1 as SGHTA and CDR2 as FQGNSA.